This T cell receptor beta chain is from a study of PD-L1 blockade in urothelial cancer. Across the study: The researchers analyzed blood 3 weeks (second dose) and 6 weeks after treatment start. Study-wide points: Having blood TCR clonality under the median before treatment predicted better survival.

Some clones are missing from TCRdb's copy, which holds only in-frame ones; the method was immunoSEQ multiplex PCR. This table holds about 41,000 clones, 85% found once. As to this clone: Its antigen is not identified.

Time point defined: peripheral blood 6 weeks after treatment start. This CDR3 contains 13 residues. The V and J ends lost 2 bases and 2 bases respectively, with 6 bases between them. Germline V gene sequence: CDR1 SNHLY, CDR2 FYNNEI. This chain joins TRBV2 and TRBJ1-1, with unresolved D. Sequencing used PBMCs, obtained around atezolizumab (anti-PD-L1) treatment. The clonotype comes from a man aged 70-80 years with urothelial cancer. The CDR3 nucleotides are TGTGCCAGCAGTGAACAGATTAACACTGAAGCTTTCTTT. Protein product: CASSEQINTEAFF.